A selection of T cell receptor beta chains follows, all from one sample in a study of T cell responses to AZD1222 COVID-19 vaccine. Clones were read by immunoSEQ multiplex PCR, and TCRdb kept only the in-frame ones, dropping some. Of roughly 80,000 clones listed, 75% to 95% are singletons. Here the sequenced sample was peripheral blood, taken on day 0 of MenACWY control vaccination. These receptors originate from an adult in good health. Both conserved end residues are part of each CDR3. A D gene is named only where the DNA matches it firmly. The size entry is marked missing in some rows and otherwise reads once, few, many or a size class.

TRBJ2-5 | TRBV20-1 | NA | TRBD2 | CSASLGLAQETQYF | TGCAGTGCTAGTCTGGGACTAGCCCAAGAGACCCAGTACTTC
TRBJ1-6 | TRBV6-5 | many | NA | CASSYSSLQESPLHF | TGTGCCAGCAGTTACTCTAGCCTTCAGGAATCACCCCTCCACTTT
TRBJ1-2 | TRBV4-1 | NA | NA | CASSPGGGYTF | TGCGCCAGCAGCCCCGGAGGTGGCTACACCTTC
TRBJ1-5 | TRBV19 | NA | NA | CASTEYSNQPQHF | TGTGCCAGTACCGAATATAGCAATCAGCCCCAGCATTTT
TRBJ2-3 | TRBV10-2 | NA | TRBD2 | CASSGTSGRRETQYF | TGCGCCAGCAGCGGGACTAGCGGGAGGAGGGAAACGCAGTATTTT
TRBJ1-3 | TRBV27 | NA | NA | CASSLNIGNTIYF | TGTGCCAGCAGTTTAAACATTGGAAACACCATATATTTT
TRBJ2-3 | TRBV15 | NA | NA | CATSERRGSGTDTQYF | TGTGCCACCAGCGAAAGGAGGGGGAGTGGGACAGATACGCAGTATTTT
TRBJ2-1 | TRBV7-2 | NA | TRBD2 | CASSRSGRAHNEQFF | TGTGCCAGCAGCCGGAGCGGGAGGGCCCACAATGAGCAGTTCTTC
TRBJ1-1 | TRBV27 | NA | NA | CASSLGGLNTEAFF | TGTGCCAGCAGTTTAGGAGGGCTGAACACTGAAGCTTTCTTT
TRBJ1-2 | TRBV14 | NA | NA | CASSQDFDYGYTF | TGTGCCAGCAGCCAAGATTTTGACTATGGCTACACCTTC
TRBJ1-4 | TRBV19 | once | NA | CASNPADSNEKLFF | TGTGCCAGTAATCCGGCAGACTCTAATGAAAAACTGTTTTTT
TRBJ1-2 | TRBV19 | NA | NA | CASRVGRSESYTF | TGTGCCAGTAGGGTGGGACGCTCCGAGAGCTACACCTTC
TRBJ1-5 | TRBV7-9 | NA | NA | CASSRQSNQPQHF | TGTGCCAGCAGCCGACAGAGCAATCAGCCCCAGCATTTT
TRBJ1-1 | TRBV7-9 | NA | NA | CASSLELRTTEAFF | TGTGCCAGCAGCTTAGAGCTCCGGACCACTGAAGCTTTCTTT
TRBJ1-2 | TRBV5-5 | NA | NA | CASSLSGSTYTF | TGTGCCAGCAGCTTGTCCGGATCTACTTACACCTTC
TRBJ2-3 | TRBV6-2/TRBV6-3 | NA | NA | CASSNPPEGYTQYF | TGTGCCAGCAGTAACCCGCCGGAGGGTTATACGCAGTATTTT
TRBJ2-3 | TRBV5-1 | once | NA | CASTVSRSTDTQYF | TGCGCCAGCACGGTCAGTAGGAGCACAGATACGCAGTATTTT
TRBJ1-2 | TRBV12-5 | NA | NA | CASGLIGGHGYTF | TGTGCTAGTGGTTTGATCGGGGGCCATGGCTACACCTTC
TRBJ1-1 | TRBV5-1 | NA | TRBD1 | CASSLGFLGQDTEAFF | TGCGCCAGCAGCTTGGGGTTCCTCGGACAGGACACTGAAGCTTTCTTT
TRBJ2-5 | TRBV6-2/TRBV6-3 | once | NA | CASSSAPRGTQYF | TGTGCCAGCAGTTCGGCACCTCGAGGGACCCAGTACTTC
TRBJ1-1 | TRBV6-1 | once | NA | CASSEGPGWNTEAFF | TGTGCCAGCAGTGAAGGCCCGGGGTGGAACACTGAAGCTTTCTTT
TRBJ2-2 | TRBV7-7 | NA | NA | CASRSRMDTGELFF | TGTGCCAGCAGGAGCCGGATGGACACCGGGGAGCTGTTTTTT
TRBJ1-3 | TRBV30 | NA | TRBD1 | CAWMGDRVGNTIYF | TGTGCCTGGATGGGAGACAGGGTGGGAAACACCATATATTTT